This T cell receptor (beta chain) stems from a study of cytomegalovirus exposure and HLA in healthy donors. Use of 60 Vbeta and 13 Jbeta primers characterized the PCR. The method was immunoSEQ multiplex PCR; TCRdb's version includes in-frame clones alone and lacks a portion of them. The sample lists 150,000 to 200,000 clones; under 80% were seen once. Germline V gene lookup returns CDR1 SGDLS and CDR2 YYNGEE. Deletions cut 0 bases from V and 2 bases from J, with 8 bases between. The CDR3 has 14 amino acids. The sequencing input was PBMCs. The chain employs TRBV9 and TRBJ1-2, with D perhaps TRBD1 (6 bases). This sequence was found in a woman in her twenties or thirties in good health and CMV-seropositive. The CDR3 reads CASSVEDRNYGYTF. For the CDR3, the DNA is TGTGCCAGCAGCGTAGAGGACAGAAACTATGGCTACACCTTC.